A single sample is the source of the 22 T cell receptor beta chains below, sequenced in a study of a mutant IDH1 vaccine in newly diagnosed glioma. Their target antigens are unknown. Clones were read by immunoSEQ multiplex PCR, and TCRdb kept only the in-frame ones, dropping some. The table records tens of thousands of clones, about 88% of them present only once. Time point given: week 11, during vaccination. Each dose delivered 300 ug of mutant IDH1 20-mer peptide subcutaneously with imiquimod. Sample: PBMCs, taken from a glioma patient whose treatment included an IDH1 peptide vaccine. The receptors originated from a woman between 45 and 60 years old with glioma.

Turning to this clone: The same CDR3 can be traced to other DNA sequences in this sample. This rearrangement joins TRBV9 to TRBJ1-1; D ambiguous. The CDR3 has 14 amino acids. The germline V gene has CDR1 SGDLS and CDR2 YYNGEE. The ends were cut back, 4 bases at V and 0 bases at J, with 10 bases in the middle. As DNA, the CDR3 is TGTGCCAGCAGCCCAACGGGCATGAACACTGAAGCTTTCTTT. As protein: CASSPTGMNTEAFF.

The chain has TRBV18 and TRBJ1-5; 11 nucleotides align to TRBD1. Germline assignment: CDR1 KGHSH and CDR2 LQKENI. The trim removed 5 bases at V and 7 bases at J, leaving 7 bases unmatched. This CDR3 region has 15 residues. CDR3 DNA sequence: TGTGCCAGCTCAATAGAAGGACAGGGGGCACAGCCCCAGCATTTT. Its translation is CASSIEGQGAQPQHF.

V usage is TRBV7-9 and J usage is TRBJ1-3; D not resolved. The CDR3 consists of 12 residues. V shed 3 bases and J shed 2 bases, with 2 bases lying between them. Germline CDR1 is SEHNR and CDR2 is FQNEAQ (reference sequence). The CDR3 sequence is CASSFTGNTIYF. Written as DNA, the CDR3 is TGTGCCAGCAGCTTCACTGGAAACACCATATATTTT. The variable domain in full, with the rest retrieved from reference TRBV7-9 and TRBJ1-3, is DTGVSQNPRHKITKRGQNVTFRCDPISEHNRLYWYRQTLGQGPEFLTYFQNEAQLEKSRLLSDRFSAERPKGSFSTLEIQRTEQGDSAMYLCASSFTGNTIYFGEGSWLTVV.

The V and J genes are TRBV6-5 and TRBJ2-5; the D gene is possibly TRBD1 (6 bases). The CDR3 has 13 residues. Germline values: CDR1 MNHEY, CDR2 SVGAGI. V was clipped by 6 bases and J by 9 bases, with 17 bases between them. The CDR3 region has the DNA TGTGCCAGCAGCTCAGGGGCCAGGGTGCCCCAGTACTTC. Amino acid sequence: CASSSGARVPQYF.

The chain combines TRBV19 with TRBJ2-2; 8 bases are a match to TRBD1. This CDR3 is built from 16 residues. With 3 bases clipped from V and 5 bases from J, the junction kept 8 bases outside the gene matches. Germline CDR1 LNHDA, CDR2 SQIVND (reference sequence). CDR3 residues: CASSIQTGVETGELFF. In nucleotides, the CDR3 is TGTGCCAGTAGTATCCAGACAGGGGTAGAGACCGGGGAGCTGTTTTTT.

The J gene is TRBJ2-5, the V gene TRBV6-5, with D perhaps assigned TRBD1 or TRBD2 (5 bases each). Germline V gene sequence: CDR1 MNHEY, CDR2 SVGAGI. Deletions cut 4 bases from V and 4 bases from J, with 13 bases between. CDR3 length equals 14 residues. The DNA for the CDR3 is TGTGCCAGCAGTTTGCTTTCTGGGGGAGAGACCCAGTACTTC. Protein product: CASSLLSGGETQYF.

The chain joins TRBV7-2 to TRBJ1-5; no reliable D call. Germline V gene sequence: CDR1 SGHTA, CDR2 FQGNSA. Trimming took off 3 bases at V and 7 bases at J, with 7 bases between the two ends. The CDR3 has 12 amino acids. DNA of the CDR3: TGTGCCAGCAGCTTGATGGGGCAGCCCCAGCATTTT. It is translated as CASSLMGQPQHF.

This chain joins TRBV6-6 and TRBJ1-5, with D tentatively TRBD1 (5 bases). Germline values: CDR1 MNHNY, CDR2 SVGAGI (reference sequence). The CDR3 consists of 15 residues. Trimming stripped 0 bases from V and 6 bases from J, with 12 bases between. CDR3 nucleotide sequence: TGTGCCAGCAGTTACTCGATCAGGGCTGGTCAGCCCCAGCATTTT. This encodes CASSYSIRAGQPQHF.

The V call is TRBV18, the J call TRBJ2-5, with unresolved D. CDR3 size: 15 residues. V was clipped by 0 bases and J by 4 bases, with 12 bases between them. The germline gives CDR1 KGHSH, CDR2 LQKENI. This CDR3 reads CASSPPHSAPETQYF. In nucleotides, the CDR3 is TGTGCCAGCTCACCACCCCATTCGGCACCAGAGACCCAGTACTTC.

The rearrangement joins TRBV19 to TRBJ1-1, with D tentatively TRBD1 (5 bases). Looked up from germline, CDR1 is LNHDA and CDR2 is SQIVND (reference sequence). Trimming pared 5 bases from V and 6 bases from J, leaving 19 bases between. The CDR3 length is 15 residues. The CDR3 here is CASSLGEGRHAEAFF. The CDR3 coding sequence is TGTGCCAGTAGTCTGGGGGAAGGACGCCACGCTGAAGCTTTCTTT.

The table lists this clone with a few counts. This chain connects TRBV5-1 to TRBJ1-2; 8 bases match TRBD1. The CDR3 runs to 12 residues. Trimming at V came to 4 bases and at J to 7 bases, leaving 3 bases not matched to a gene. Germline V lookup: CDR1 SGHRS, CDR2 YFSETQ. This chain's CDR3 is CASSRDRGGYTF. CDR3 in DNA: TGCGCCAGCAGCAGAGACAGGGGTGGCTACACCTTC.

The rearrangement joins TRBV19 to TRBJ1-5; no clear D gene. This CDR3 is 14 amino acids long. V was trimmed by 7 bases and J by 4 bases, leaving 14 bases between them. From germline, CDR1 is LNHDA and CDR2 SQIVND (reference sequence). The CDR3 nucleotides are TGTGCCAGTACCCAGATTCCGGAGAATCAGCCCCAGCATTTT. It yields the protein CASTQIPENQPQHF.

The chain carries TRBV9 and TRBJ2-1, with D perhaps assigned TRBD1 or TRBD2 (5 bases each). Germline CDR1 reads SGDLS; CDR2 reads YYNGEE. Trimming pared 4 bases from V and 9 bases from J, leaving 8 bases between. The CDR3 contains 11 residues. CDR3 DNA sequence: TGTGCCAGCAGCTTGGGACGTGAGCAGTTCTTC. Amino acid sequence: CASSLGREQFF. The full variable domain, its missing parts supplied by reference TRBV9 and TRBJ2-1, is DSGVTQTPKHLITATGQRVTLRCSPRSGDLSVYWYQQSLDQGLQFLIQYYNGEERAKGNILERFSAQQFPDLHSELNLSSLELGDSALYFCASSLGREQFFGPGTRLTVL.

The rearrangement links TRBV27 to TRBJ2-2; 9 nucleotides line up with TRBD2. Unmatched junction bases numbered 6, after V lost 6 bases and J lost 1 base. CDR1 MNHEY and CDR2 SMNVEV come from the germline V gene (reference sequence). There are 16 residues in the CDR3. The CDR3 coding sequence is TGTGCCAGCAGGGTCGGAGCGGGGGGGAACACCGGGGAGCTGTTTTTT. It encodes CASRVGAGGNTGELFF.

V is TRBV6-5 and J is TRBJ1-4, with D hard to call. The V end lost 0 bases, the J end lost 8 bases, and 10 bases lay between the germline ends. CDR1 and CDR2 from the germline V gene are MNHEY and SVGAGI. This CDR3 region has 14 residues. For the CDR3, the DNA is TGTGCCAGCAGTTACTCTCTCCCCCTCGAAAAACTGTTTTTT. Protein product: CASSYSLPLEKLFF.

V usage is TRBV4-1 and J usage is TRBJ1-1, with D possibly being TRBD1 (6 bases). This CDR3 is 12 amino acids long. Deletions cut 0 bases from V and 7 bases from J, with 6 bases between. CDR1 and CDR2 (germline): MGHRA, YSYEKL. The CDR3 protein is CASSQEGGEAFF. The CDR3 DNA reads TGCGCCAGCAGCCAAGAAGGGGGTGAAGCTTTCTTT.

This chain joins TRBV5-8 and TRBJ2-7, with TRBD1 matching over 9 bases. The CDR3 sequence is 15 residues long. Germline V gene lookup returns CDR1 SGHTS and CDR2 YDEGEE. With 5 bases clipped from V and 1 base from J, the junction kept 7 bases outside the gene matches. The CDR3 nucleotides are TGTGCCAGCAGGGCACCCGGGACAGGGTCCTACGAGCAGTACTTC. It translates to CASRAPGTGSYEQYF.

The chain links TRBV6-5 to TRBJ2-3; 8 bases line up with TRBD2. The CDR3 loop spans 15 amino acids. Trimming took 5 bases from V and 2 from J; bases not matched to a gene: 6. Germline V gene data show CDR1 as MNHEY and CDR2 as SVGAGI. The CDR3 protein is CASSAFSGVTDTQYF. The CDR3 DNA is TGTGCCAGCAGTGCGTTTAGCGGGGTCACAGATACGCAGTATTTT.

The chain links TRBV18 to TRBJ1-1, with D uncertain. CDR1 and CDR2 from the germline V gene are KGHSH and LQKENI. The CDR3 is made up of 15 amino acids. V was trimmed by 0 bases and J by 5 bases, leaving 13 bases between them. CDR3 residues: CASSPPRQQSTEAFF. In DNA form, the CDR3 reads TGTGCCAGCTCACCACCGCGGCAGCAGAGTACTGAAGCTTTCTTT.

CDR3 sequence reads: CASRLNRRGERADTQYF. In nucleotides, the CDR3 is TGTGCCAGTAGGCTCAACAGGCGGGGAGAGAGGGCAGATACGCAGTATTTT. V and J are TRBV19 and TRBJ2-3; maybe TRBD2 (6 bases). Trimming left V 6 bases short and J 4 bases short, with 23 bases between. Germline V gene data show CDR1 as LNHDA and CDR2 as SQIVND (reference sequence). There are 17 residues in the CDR3. Combining the CDR3 with reference TRBV19 and TRBJ2-3 gives the whole variable domain DGGITQSPKYLFRKEGQNVTLSCEQNLNHDAMYWYRQDPGQGLRLIYYSQIVNDFQKGDIAEGYSVSREKKESFPLTVTSAQKNPTAFYLCASRLNRRGERADTQYFGPGTRLTVL.

In its sample, this clone was seen once. The CDR3 sequence: CASTNQGNTEAFF. The DNA for the CDR3 is TGCGCCAGCACCAACCAGGGGAACACTGAAGCTTTCTTT. The chain is built from TRBV5-1 and TRBJ1-1; a possible D gene is TRBD1 (5 bases). This CDR3 comprises 13 residues. Trimming removed 6 bases at V and 1 base at J, with 10 bases between. Germline assignment: CDR1 SGHRS and CDR2 YFSETQ.

CDR3: CASSSSKETQYF. The CDR3 DNA reads as TGTGCCAGCAGCTCCTCAAAGGAGACCCAGTACTTC. V usage is TRBV7-9 and J usage is TRBJ2-5, with D hard to call. Trimming shortened V by 4 bases and J by 5 bases, and 8 bases separated the two germline ends. In germline, CDR1 is SEHNR, CDR2 FQNEAQ (reference sequence). CDR3 length equals 12 residues.